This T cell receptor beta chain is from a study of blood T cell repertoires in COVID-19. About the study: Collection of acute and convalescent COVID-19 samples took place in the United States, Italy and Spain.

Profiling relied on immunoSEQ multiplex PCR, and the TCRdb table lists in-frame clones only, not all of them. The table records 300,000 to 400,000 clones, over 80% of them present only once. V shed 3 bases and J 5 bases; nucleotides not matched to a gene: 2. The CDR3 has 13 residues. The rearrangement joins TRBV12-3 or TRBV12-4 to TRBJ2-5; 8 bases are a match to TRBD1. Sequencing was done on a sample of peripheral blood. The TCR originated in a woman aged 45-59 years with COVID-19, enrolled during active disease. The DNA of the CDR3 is TGTGCCAGCAGTTTGGGACAGGTGGAGACCCAGTACTTC. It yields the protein CASSLGQVETQYF.